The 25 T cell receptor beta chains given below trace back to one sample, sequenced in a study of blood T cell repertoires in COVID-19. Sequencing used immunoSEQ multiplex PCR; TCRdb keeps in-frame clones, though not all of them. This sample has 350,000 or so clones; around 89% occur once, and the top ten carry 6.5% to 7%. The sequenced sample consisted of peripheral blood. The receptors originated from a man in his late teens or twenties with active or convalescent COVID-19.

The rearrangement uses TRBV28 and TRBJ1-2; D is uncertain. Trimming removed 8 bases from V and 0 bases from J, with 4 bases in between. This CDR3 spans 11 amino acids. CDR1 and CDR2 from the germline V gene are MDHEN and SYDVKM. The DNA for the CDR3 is TGTGCCAGCCCCGCTAACTATGGCTACACCTTC. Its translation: CASPANYGYTF.

DNA for the CDR3: TGTGCCAGCATCCAAAGCCGGGGGAATCATGAGCAGTTCTTC. The encoded protein is CASIQSRGNHEQFF. The rearrangement joins TRBV7-2 to TRBJ2-1; maybe TRBD2 (6 bases). Looked up from germline, CDR1 is SGHTA and CDR2 is FQGNSA. The CDR3 runs 14 residues. V dropped 7 bases and J dropped 8 bases, with 18 bases sitting between them.

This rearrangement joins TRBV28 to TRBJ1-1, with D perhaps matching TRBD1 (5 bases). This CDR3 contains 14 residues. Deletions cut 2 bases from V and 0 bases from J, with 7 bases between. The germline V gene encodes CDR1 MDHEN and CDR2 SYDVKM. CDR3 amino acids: CASSLRQMNTEAFF. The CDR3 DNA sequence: TGTGCCAGCAGTTTAAGACAGATGAACACTGAAGCTTTCTTT.

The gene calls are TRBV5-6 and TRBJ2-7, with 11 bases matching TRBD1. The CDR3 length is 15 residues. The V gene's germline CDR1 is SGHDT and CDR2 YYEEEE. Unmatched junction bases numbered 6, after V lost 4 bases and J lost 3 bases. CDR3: CASSPIGTGGYEQYF. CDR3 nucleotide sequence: TGTGCCAGCAGCCCAATCGGGACAGGGGGCTACGAGCAGTACTTC.

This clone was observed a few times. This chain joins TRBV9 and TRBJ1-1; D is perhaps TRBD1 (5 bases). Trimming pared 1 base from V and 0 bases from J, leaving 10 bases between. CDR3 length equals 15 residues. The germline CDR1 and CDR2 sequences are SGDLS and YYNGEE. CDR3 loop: CASSVLPGMNTEAFF. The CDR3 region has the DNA TGTGCCAGCAGCGTATTACCAGGGATGAACACTGAAGCTTTCTTT.

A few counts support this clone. CDR3 sequence (DNA): TGCGCCAGCAGCTTGGGGCAGGGGGCATCACTGTTTTTT. Translating gives CASSLGQGASLFF. This chain connects TRBV5-1 to TRBJ1-4, with TRBD1 matching over 8 bases. The CDR3 runs 13 residues. The J segment lost 13 bases and the V segment lost 0 bases, leaving 5 bases of the junction unmatched. Germline CDR1 SGHRS, CDR2 YFSETQ.

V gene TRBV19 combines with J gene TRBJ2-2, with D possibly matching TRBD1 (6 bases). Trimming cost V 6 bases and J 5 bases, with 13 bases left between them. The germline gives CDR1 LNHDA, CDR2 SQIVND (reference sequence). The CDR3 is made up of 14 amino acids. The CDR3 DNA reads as TGTGCCAGTAGGGACAGAATAACAACCGGGGAGCTGTTTTTT. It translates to CASRDRITTGELFF. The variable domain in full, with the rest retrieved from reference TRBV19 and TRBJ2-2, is DGGITQSPKYLFRKEGQNVTLSCEQNLNHDAMYWYRQDPGQGLRLIYYSQIVNDFQKGDIAEGYSVSREKKESFPLTVTSAQKNPTAFYLCASRDRITTGELFFGEGSRLTVL.

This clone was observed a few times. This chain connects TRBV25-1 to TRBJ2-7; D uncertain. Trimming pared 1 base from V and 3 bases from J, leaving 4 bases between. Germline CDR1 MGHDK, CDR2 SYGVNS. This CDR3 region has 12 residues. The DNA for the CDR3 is TGTGCCAGCAGTGAATTGAGCTACGAGCAGTACTTC. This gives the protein CASSELSYEQYF.

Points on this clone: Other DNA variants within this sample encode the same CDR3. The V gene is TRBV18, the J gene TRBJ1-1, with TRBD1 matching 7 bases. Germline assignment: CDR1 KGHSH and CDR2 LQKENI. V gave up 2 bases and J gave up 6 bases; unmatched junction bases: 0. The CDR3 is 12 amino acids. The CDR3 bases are TGTGCCAGCTCACCAGGGACAGCTGAAGCTTTCTTT. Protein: CASSPGTAEAFF.

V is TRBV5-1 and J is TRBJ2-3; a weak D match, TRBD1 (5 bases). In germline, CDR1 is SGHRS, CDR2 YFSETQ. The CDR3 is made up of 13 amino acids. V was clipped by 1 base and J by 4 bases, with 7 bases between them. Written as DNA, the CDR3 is TGCGCCAGCAGCTTGATCAGGGCAGATACGCAGTATTTT. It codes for CASSLIRADTQYF.

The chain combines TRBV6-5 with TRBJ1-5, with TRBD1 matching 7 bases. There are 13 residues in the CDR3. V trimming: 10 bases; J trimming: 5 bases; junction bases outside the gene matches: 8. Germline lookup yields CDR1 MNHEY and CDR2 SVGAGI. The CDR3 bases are TGTGCCACCGCGGACAGGAGTTATCAGCCCCAGCATTTT. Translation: CATADRSYQPQHF.

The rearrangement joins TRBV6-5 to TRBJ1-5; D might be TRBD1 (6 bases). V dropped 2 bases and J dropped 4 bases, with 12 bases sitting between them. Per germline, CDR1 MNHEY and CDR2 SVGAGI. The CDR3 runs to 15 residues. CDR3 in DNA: TGTGCCAGCAGTTACGCGGCGACAGGAAATCAGCCCCAGCATTTT. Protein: CASSYAATGNQPQHF.

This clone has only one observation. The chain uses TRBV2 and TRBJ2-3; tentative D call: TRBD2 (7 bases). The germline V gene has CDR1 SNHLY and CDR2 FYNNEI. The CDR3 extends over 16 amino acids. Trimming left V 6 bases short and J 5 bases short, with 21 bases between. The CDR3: CASRTWMAGAGDTQYF. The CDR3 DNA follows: TGTGCCAGCAGAACCTGGATGGCGGGGGCAGGAGATACGCAGTATTTT.

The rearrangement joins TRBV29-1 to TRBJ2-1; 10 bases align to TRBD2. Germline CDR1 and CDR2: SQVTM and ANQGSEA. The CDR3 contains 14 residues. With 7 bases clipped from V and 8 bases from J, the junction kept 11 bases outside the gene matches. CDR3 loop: CSAQRAGGPYEQFF. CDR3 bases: TGCAGCGCCCAACGAGCGGGGGGGCCCTATGAGCAGTTCTTC.

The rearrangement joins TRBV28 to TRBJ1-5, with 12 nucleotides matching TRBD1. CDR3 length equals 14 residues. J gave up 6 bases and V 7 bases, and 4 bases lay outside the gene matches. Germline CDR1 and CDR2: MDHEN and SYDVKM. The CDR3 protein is CASIRDRGRQPQHF. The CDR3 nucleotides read TGTGCCAGCATTCGGGACAGGGGGCGTCAGCCCCAGCATTTT.

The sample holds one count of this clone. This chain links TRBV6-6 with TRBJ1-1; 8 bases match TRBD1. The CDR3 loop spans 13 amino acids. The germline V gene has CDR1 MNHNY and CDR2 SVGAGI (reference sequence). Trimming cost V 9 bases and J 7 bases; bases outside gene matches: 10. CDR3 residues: CASLQGVIVEAFF. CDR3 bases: TGTGCCAGTTTACAGGGGGTCATCGTTGAAGCTTTCTTT.

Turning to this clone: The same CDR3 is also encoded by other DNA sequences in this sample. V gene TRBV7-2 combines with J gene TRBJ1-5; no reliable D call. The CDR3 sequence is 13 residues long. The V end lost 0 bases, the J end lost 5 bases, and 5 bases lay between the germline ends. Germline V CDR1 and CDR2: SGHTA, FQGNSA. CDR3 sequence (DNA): TGTGCCAGCAGCTTAGCGCCGGATCAGCCCCAGCATTTT. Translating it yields CASSLAPDQPQHF.

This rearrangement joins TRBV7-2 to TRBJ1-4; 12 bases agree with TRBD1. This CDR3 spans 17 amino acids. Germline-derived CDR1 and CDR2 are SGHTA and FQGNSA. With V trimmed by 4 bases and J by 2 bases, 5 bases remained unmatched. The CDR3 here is CASSYGTGGFTNEKLFF. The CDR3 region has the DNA TGTGCCAGCAGCTACGGGACAGGGGGCTTCACTAATGAAAAACTGTTTTTT.

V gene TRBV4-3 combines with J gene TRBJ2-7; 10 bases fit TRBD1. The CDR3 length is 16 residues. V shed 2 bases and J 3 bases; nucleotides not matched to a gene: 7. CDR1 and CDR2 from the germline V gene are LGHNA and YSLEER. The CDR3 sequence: CASSQSGQGVYYEQYF. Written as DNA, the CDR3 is TGCGCCAGCAGCCAATCCGGACAGGGGGTATACTACGAGCAGTACTTC.

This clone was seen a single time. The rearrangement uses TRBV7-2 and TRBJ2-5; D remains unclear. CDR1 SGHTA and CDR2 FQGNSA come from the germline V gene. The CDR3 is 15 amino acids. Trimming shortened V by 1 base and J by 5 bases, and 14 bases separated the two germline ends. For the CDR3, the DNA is TGTGCCAGCAGCTTAGAAGTGGCTAGAACGGAGACCCAGTACTTC. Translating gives CASSLEVARTETQYF.

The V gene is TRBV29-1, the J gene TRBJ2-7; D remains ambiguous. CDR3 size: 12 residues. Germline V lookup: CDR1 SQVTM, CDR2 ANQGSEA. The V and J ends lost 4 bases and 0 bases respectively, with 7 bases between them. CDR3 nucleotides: TGCAGCGTTGCTAGGAGCTCCTACGAGCAGTACTTC. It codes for CSVARSSYEQYF.

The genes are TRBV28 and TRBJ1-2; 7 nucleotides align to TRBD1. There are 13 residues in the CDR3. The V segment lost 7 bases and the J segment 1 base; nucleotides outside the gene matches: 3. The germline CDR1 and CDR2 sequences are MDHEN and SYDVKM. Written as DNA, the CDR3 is TGTGCCAGCAATAACAGGGGTAACTATGGCTACACCTTC. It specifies CASNNRGNYGYTF.

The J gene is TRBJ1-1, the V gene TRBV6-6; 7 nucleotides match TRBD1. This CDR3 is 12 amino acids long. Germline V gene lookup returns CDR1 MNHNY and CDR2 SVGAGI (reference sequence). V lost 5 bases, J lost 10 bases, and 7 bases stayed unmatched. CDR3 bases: TGTGCCAGCAGTGGGCCACAGGGGACAGCTTTCTTT. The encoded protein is CASSGPQGTAFF.

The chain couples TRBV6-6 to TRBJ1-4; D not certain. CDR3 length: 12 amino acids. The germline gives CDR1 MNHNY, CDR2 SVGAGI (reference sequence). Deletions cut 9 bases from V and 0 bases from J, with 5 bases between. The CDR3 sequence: CASRSTNEKLFF. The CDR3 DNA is TGTGCCAGTCGTTCAACTAATGAAAAACTGTTTTTT.

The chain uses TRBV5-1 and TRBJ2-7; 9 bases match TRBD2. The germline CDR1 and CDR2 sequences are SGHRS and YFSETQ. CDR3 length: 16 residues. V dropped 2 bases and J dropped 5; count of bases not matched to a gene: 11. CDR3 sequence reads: CASSLFQREARNEQYF. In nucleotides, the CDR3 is TGCGCCAGCAGCTTATTCCAGCGGGAGGCCCGAAACGAGCAGTACTTC.